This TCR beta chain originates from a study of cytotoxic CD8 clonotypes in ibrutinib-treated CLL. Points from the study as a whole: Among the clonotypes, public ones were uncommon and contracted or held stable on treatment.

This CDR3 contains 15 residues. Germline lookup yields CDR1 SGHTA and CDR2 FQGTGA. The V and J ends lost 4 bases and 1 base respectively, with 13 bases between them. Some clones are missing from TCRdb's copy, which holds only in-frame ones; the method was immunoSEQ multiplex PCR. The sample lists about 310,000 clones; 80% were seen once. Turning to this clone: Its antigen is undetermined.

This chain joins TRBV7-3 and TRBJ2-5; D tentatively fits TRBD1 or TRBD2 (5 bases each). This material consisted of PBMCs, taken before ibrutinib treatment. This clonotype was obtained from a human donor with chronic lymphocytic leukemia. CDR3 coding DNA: TGTGCCAGCAGCTCCACGGGACGGCCCCAAGAGACCCAGTACTTC. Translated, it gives CASSSTGRPQETQYF.